What follows are 7 T cell receptor beta chains derived from one specimen sequenced in a study of monozygotic twins with inflammatory bowel disease. TCRdb reanalyzed the 5' RACE reads, giving one entry per CDR3 protein sequence and no DNA. Its table lists 300,000 to 400,000 distinct CDR3 sequences. Sequencing was done on a sample of blood. Source of these receptors: a human donor with ulcerative colitis or Crohn's disease, or a healthy co-twin of an affected twin (not recorded which).

The chain carries TRBV7-2 and TRBJ1-3; TCRdb's D gene call, TRBD1, goes unchecked for lack of DNA. CDR3 size: 15 residues. Germline assignment: CDR1 SGHTA and CDR2 FQGNSA. The CDR3 sequence is CASSLSRQGGNTIYF.

The chain joins TRBV6-2 or TRBV6-3 to TRBJ1-4; TCRdb proposes TRBD1, but this gene call is untestable without DNA. The germline gives CDR1 MNHEY, CDR2 SVGEGT. CDR3 length: 14 residues. CDR3 region: CASRSGTANEKLFF.

The chain carries TRBV7-9 and TRBJ2-2; TCRdb lists TRBD1, though no DNA is available to test this call. Germline lookup yields CDR1 SEHNR and CDR2 FQNEAQ (reference sequence). This CDR3 is 17 amino acids long. The CDR3 protein is CASSLPADVPGTGELFF. Looking up the rest from reference TRBV7-9 and TRBJ2-2 gives the full variable domain: DTGVSQNPRHKITKRGQNVTFRCDPISEHNRLYWYRQTLGQGPEFLTYFQNEAQLEKSRLLSDRFSAERPKGSFSTLEIQRTEQGDSAMYLCASSLPADVPGTGELFFGEGSRLTVL.

The rearrangement links TRBV19 to TRBJ1-1. CDR3 length: 13 residues. The V gene's germline CDR1 is LNHDA and CDR2 SQIVND (reference sequence). CDR3 loop: CASSSRRYTEAFF.

The chain carries TRBV6-4 and TRBJ2-1; the TCRdb call, TRBD1, lacks DNA for checking. The V gene's germline CDR1 is MRHNA and CDR2 SNTAGT. The CDR3 is made up of 12 amino acids. CDR3 residues: CASSGTGGEQFF.

The chain is built from TRBV28 and TRBJ1-6; TCRdb lists TRBD1, though no DNA is available to test this call. The CDR3 loop spans 17 amino acids. From germline, CDR1 is MDHEN and CDR2 SYDVKM. The CDR3 is CASSLLGGRLFNSPLHF.

The chain is built from TRBV7-9 and TRBJ2-3. This CDR3 has 16 amino acids. Per the germline V gene, CDR1 is SEHNR and CDR2 is FQNEAQ (reference sequence). The CDR3 is CASSLTALQNTDTQYF.